This TCR beta chain was obtained from a study of shared clonotypes between healthy human individuals. Germline CDR1 is GTSNPN and CDR2 is SVGIG (reference sequence). V shed 0 bases, J shed 6 bases, and the junction held 5 bases outside the gene matches. This CDR3 spans 14 amino acids. As to this clone: Its antigen is unidentified.

General study results and limits: It was the non-shared clonotypes that had lower generation probabilities than clonotypes shared by all four donors. The rarefaction results pointed to incomplete sorted-subset sequencing despite large depth. A few donors held about 5% of naive CD4 clonotypes in common.

Repertoires were generated with immunoSEQ multiplex PCR, while TCRdb's copy carries only in-frame clones and drops some. The data show more than 1 million clones, more than 75% seen once. The receptor comes from a man between 18 and 29 years old in good health. Some clones in this sample may be carry-over from other donors' samples. The chain uses TRBV30 and TRBJ2-7; TRBD1 aligns across 10 bases. The sample was memory CD4+ T cells from PBMCs. Stated subset: CD45RA-negative fraction. The CDR3 reads CAWSVHGQGVEQYF. The CDR3 DNA reads as TGTGCCTGGAGTGTACATGGACAGGGGGTCGAGCAGTACTTC.